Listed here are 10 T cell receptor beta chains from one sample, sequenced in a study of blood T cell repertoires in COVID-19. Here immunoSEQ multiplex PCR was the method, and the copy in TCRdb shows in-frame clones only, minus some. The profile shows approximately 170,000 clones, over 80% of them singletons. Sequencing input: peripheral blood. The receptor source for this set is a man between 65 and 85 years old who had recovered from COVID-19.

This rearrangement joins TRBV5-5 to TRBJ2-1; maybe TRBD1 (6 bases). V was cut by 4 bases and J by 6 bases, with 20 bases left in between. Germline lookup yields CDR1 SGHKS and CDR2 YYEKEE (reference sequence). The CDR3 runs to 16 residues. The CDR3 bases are TGTGCCAGCAGCAGACAGGTAGGCCTGTCGGTCAATGAGCAGTTCTTC. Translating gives CASSRQVGLSVNEQFF.

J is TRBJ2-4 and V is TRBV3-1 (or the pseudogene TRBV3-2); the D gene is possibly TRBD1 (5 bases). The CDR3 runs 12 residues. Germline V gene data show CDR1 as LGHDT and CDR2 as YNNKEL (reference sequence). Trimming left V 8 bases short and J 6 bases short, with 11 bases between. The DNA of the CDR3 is TGTGCCAGCGGCGACAGTCGAAACATTCAGTACTTC. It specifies CASGDSRNIQYF.

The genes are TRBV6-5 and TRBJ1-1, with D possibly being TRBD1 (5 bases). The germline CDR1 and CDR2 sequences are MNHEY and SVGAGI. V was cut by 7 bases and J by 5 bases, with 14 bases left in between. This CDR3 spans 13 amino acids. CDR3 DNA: TGTGCCAGCACTAACCCGGGGGGGACTGAAGCTTTCTTT. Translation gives CASTNPGGTEAFF.

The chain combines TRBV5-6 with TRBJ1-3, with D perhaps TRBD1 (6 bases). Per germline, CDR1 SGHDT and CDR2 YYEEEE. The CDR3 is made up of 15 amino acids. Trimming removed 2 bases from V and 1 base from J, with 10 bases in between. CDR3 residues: CASSLQGRSGNTIYF. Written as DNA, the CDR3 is TGTGCCAGCAGCTTACAGGGAAGATCTGGAAACACCATATATTTT.

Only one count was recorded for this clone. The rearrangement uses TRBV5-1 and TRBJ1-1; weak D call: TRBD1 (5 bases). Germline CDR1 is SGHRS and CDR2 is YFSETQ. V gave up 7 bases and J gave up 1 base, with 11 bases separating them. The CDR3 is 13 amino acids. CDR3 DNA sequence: TGCGCCAGCGCAACCGGGGGGAACACTGAAGCTTTCTTT. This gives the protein CASATGGNTEAFF.

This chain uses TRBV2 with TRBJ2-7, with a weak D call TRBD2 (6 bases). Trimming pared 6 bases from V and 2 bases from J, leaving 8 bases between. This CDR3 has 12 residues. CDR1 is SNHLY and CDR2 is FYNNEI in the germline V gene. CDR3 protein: CASRREAYEQYF. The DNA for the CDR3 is TGTGCCAGCAGGCGGGAAGCCTACGAGCAGTACTTC.

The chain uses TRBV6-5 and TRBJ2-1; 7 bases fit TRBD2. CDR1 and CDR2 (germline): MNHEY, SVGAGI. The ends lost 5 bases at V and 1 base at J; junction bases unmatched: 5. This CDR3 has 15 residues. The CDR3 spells CASSPGGGSYNEQFF. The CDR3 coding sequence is TGTGCCAGCAGTCCTGGCGGGGGATCCTACAATGAGCAGTTCTTC.

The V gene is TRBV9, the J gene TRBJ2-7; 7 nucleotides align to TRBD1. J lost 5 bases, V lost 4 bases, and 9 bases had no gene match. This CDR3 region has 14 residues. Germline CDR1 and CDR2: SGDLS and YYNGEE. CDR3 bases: TGTGCCAGCAGCCCCCAGGGGGTTGGAAACGAGCAGTACTTC. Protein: CASSPQGVGNEQYF.

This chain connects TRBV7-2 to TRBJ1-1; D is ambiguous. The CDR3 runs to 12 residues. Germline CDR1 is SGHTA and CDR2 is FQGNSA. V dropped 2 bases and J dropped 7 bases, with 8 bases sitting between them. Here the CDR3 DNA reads TGTGCCAGCAGCTTATCACGAGTTGAAGCTTTCTTT. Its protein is CASSLSRVEAFF.

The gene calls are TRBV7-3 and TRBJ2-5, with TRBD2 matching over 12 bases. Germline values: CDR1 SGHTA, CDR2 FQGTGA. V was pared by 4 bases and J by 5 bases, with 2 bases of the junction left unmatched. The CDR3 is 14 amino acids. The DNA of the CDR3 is TGTGCCAGCAGCTCGACTAGCGGGAGCGAGACCCAGTACTTC. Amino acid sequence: CASSSTSGSETQYF.